A single T cell receptor (beta chain) is shown here with its context. From germline, CDR1 is ENHRY and CDR2 SYGVKD. This CDR3 spans 15 amino acids. V shed 4 bases, J shed 7 bases, and the junction held 10 bases outside the gene matches. TCRdb ran MiXCR on the RT-PCR reads and lists one entry per CDR3 protein. The table has about 680,000 distinct CDR3 sequences, approximately 15% seen once; the top ten hold 3.6%. The sample consisted of memory CD4+ T cells from blood. This chain links TRBV10-3 with TRBJ2-3; TRBD2 matches at 8 bases. The sequence was collected from a female donor in good health, serving as a healthy control. The CDR3 is CAISGMERELYTQYF. CDR3 sequence (DNA): TGTGCCATCAGTGGAATGGAGCGGGAGTTGTATACGCAGTATTTT.